A single sample is the source of the 7 T cell receptor beta chains below, sequenced in a study of CD8 T cells in ankylosing spondylitis (dated by TCRdb to the late 2010s). The library was obtained by 5' RACE. For sequencing, an Illumina HiSeq 2500 was employed. The raw public reads went through TCRdb reprocessing: fastp at Q25, MiXCR clone calling, in-frame beta chains kept. Entries are consolidated by CDR3 protein sequence, retaining the most common genes and DNA. This sample has around 230,000 distinct CDR3 sequences in its table, and 8.6% of those were observed once. The ten most abundant clones make up approximately 7% of the sample. Sequencing input: blood, either unsorted or a sorted T cell fraction (not recorded which). The receptors originated from a male donor with ankylosing spondylitis or in good health (not recorded which).

This clonotype has ten or more counts. The V call is TRBV20-1, the J call TRBJ2-5, with TRBD2 matching over 13 bases. Per germline, CDR1 DFQATT and CDR2 SNEGSKA (reference sequence). The CDR3 length is 14 residues. Trimming cost V 6 bases and J 5 bases; bases outside gene matches: 6. CDR3 coding DNA: TGCAGTGCGCGAATACTAGCGGGAGGGGAGACCCAGTACTTC. Its protein product is CSARILAGGETQYF.

This clonotype was picked up a small number of times. A much larger clone lies a single base off, so this may be a read error. The chain links TRBV20-1 to TRBJ2-7; D not certain. V lost 3 bases and J lost 6, with 18 bases in between. The CDR3 runs to 14 residues. In germline, CDR1 is DFQATT, CDR2 SNEGSKA (reference sequence). The CDR3 loop is CSARRQGYGFEQYF. Written as DNA, the CDR3 is TGCAGTGCTAGGAGGCAAGGGTATGGGTTCGAGCAGTACTTC.

The table lists this clonotype with many counts. The chain links TRBV7-9 to TRBJ2-2; 10 bases align to TRBD1. The CDR3 loop spans 16 amino acids. CDR1 is SEHNR and CDR2 is FQNEAQ in the germline V gene (reference sequence). Trimming took 3 bases from V and 7 from J; bases not matched to a gene: 8. The CDR3 DNA follows: TGTGCCAGCAGCTTCCCCGACAGGGGGCGAGACGGGGAGCTGTTTTTT. This encodes CASSFPDRGRDGELFF.

The J gene is TRBJ2-1, the V gene TRBV20-1, with 7 bases that match TRBD2. Trimming at V came to 0 bases and at J to 7 bases, leaving 6 bases not matched to a gene. The CDR3 is 14 residues long. CDR1 DFQATT and CDR2 SNEGSKA come from the germline V gene (reference sequence). CDR3 protein: CSAREEGGPNEQFF. Written as DNA, the CDR3 is TGCAGTGCTAGAGAGGAGGGAGGGCCGAATGAGCAGTTCTTC.

This clonotype was seen ten or more times. This chain links TRBV4-3 with TRBJ2-3; possibly TRBD2 for D (6 bases). The CDR3 is 15 residues long. CDR1 and CDR2 from the germline V gene are LGHNA and YSLEER. V shed 3 bases and J shed 0 bases, with 10 bases lying between them. The CDR3 DNA is TGCGCCAGCAGCCAGGGACTGTATAGCACAGATACGCAGTATTTT. It specifies CASSQGLYSTDTQYF.

The chain joins TRBV12-3 or TRBV12-4 to TRBJ2-7, with D hard to call. With 4 bases removed from V and 3 bases from J, the gap between germline ends came to 25 bases. The CDR3 is made up of 18 amino acids. The CDR3: CASSSGEGRLKILYEQYF. The CDR3 coding sequence is TGTGCCAGCAGTTCTGGGGAAGGACGGTTAAAAATCCTCTACGAGCAGTACTTC.

The sample holds many counts of this clonotype. The chain has TRBV7-8 and TRBJ2-4, with 11 bases fitting TRBD2. In germline, CDR1 is SGHVS, CDR2 FQNEAQ. The CDR3 spans 17 residues. J lost 7 bases, V lost 1 base, and 9 bases had no gene match. This CDR3 reads CASSLGGSGGAMNIQYF. The CDR3 region has the DNA TGTGCCAGCAGCTTAGGGGGTAGCGGGGGGGCCATGAACATTCAGTACTTC.